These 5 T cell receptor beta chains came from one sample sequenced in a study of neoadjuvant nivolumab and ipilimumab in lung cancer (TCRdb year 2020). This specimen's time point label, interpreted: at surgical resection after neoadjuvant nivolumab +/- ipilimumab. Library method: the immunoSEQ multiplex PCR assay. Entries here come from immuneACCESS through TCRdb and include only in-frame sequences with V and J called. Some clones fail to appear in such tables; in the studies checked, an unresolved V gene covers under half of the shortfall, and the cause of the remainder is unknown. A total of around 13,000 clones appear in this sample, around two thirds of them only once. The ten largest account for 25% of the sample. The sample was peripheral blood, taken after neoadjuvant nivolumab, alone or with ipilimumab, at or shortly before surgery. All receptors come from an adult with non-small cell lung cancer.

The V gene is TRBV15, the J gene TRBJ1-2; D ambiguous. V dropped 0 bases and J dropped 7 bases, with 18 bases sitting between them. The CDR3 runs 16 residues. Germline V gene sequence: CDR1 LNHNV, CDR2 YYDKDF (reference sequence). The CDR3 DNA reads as TGTGCCACCAGCAGAGATTACGCCGGTTCGAGTGGTGGCTACACCTTC. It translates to CATSRDYAGSSGGYTF.

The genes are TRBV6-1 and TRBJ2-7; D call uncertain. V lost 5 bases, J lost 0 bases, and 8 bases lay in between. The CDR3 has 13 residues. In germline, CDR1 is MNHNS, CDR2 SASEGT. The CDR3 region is CASSHRISYEQYF. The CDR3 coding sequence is TGTGCCAGCAGTCATAGAATCTCCTACGAGCAGTACTTC.

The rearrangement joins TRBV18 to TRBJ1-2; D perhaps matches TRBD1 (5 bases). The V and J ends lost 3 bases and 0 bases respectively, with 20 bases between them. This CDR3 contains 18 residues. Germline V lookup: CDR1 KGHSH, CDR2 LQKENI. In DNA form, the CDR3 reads TGTGCCAGCTCACCTCGCGTCAGGGACCTTTACCCTAACTATGGCTACACCTTC. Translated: CASSPRVRDLYPNYGYTF.

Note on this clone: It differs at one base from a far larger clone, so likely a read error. The CDR3 sequence is CASSEAGQLEAFF. In nucleotides, the CDR3 is TGTGCCAGCAGTGAGGCCGGACAGCTCGAAGCTTTCTTT. The chain uses TRBV6-1 and TRBJ1-1, with a weak D call TRBD1 (6 bases). Germline V gives CDR1 MNHNS, CDR2 SASEGT. The germline V and J ends were trimmed by 3 bases and 8 bases, with 13 bases remaining between them. There are 13 residues in the CDR3.

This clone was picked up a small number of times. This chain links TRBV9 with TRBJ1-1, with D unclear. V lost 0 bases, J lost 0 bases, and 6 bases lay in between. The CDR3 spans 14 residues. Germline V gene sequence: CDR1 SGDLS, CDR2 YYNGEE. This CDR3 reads CASSVGSVNTEAFF. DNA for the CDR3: TGTGCCAGCAGCGTAGGATCAGTGAACACTGAAGCTTTCTTT. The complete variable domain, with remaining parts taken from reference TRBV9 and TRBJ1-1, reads DSGVTQTPKHLITATGQRVTLRCSPRSGDLSVYWYQQSLDQGLQFLIQYYNGEERAKGNILERFSAQQFPDLHSELNLSSLELGDSALYFCASSVGSVNTEAFFGQGTRLTVV.